These T cell receptor beta chains were read from a single sample in a study of blood T cell repertoires in COVID-19. TCRdb's table, derived via immunoSEQ multiplex PCR, lists solely in-frame clones and lacks some. The table has 130,000 to 150,000 clones, 80% to 85% seen once. Sequenced material: peripheral blood. The receptors were sampled from a human donor in a cohort sampled during active COVID-19. Both conserved end residues are part of each CDR3. Each record gives: D gene, V gene, CDR3 length, CDR3 protein. A D gene is named only where the DNA matches it firmly.

>TRBD1|TRBV5-4|15
CASSLEGQGPNEQFF
>TRBD1|TRBV4-2|16
CASSHDRGRSTDTQYF
>TRBD1|TRBV5-1|14
CASTEQGINTEAFF
>TRBD1|TRBV5-1|17
CASSPRTGGINTGELFF
>TRBD2|TRBV6-2/TRBV6-3|14
CASRPSGGQETQYF
>-|TRBV13|15
CASSLARGPNYGYTF
>TRBD1|TRBV6-2/TRBV6-3|15
CASSPTGGRYNEQFF
>-|TRBV27|14
CASSRLRGNQPQHF
>-|TRBV7-6|14
CASSLAANQGTQYF
>TRBD1|TRBV7-9|13
CASSLTGPQPQHF
>TRBD1|TRBV7-8|16
CASSLAETGVGYEQYF
>TRBD1|TRBV6-2/TRBV6-3|15
CASSYGQGYNSPLHF
>-|TRBV12-3/TRBV12-4|13
CASSGGLNTEAFF
>-|TRBV28|16
CASSLFGLSANYGYTF
>TRBD2|TRBV5-4|15
CASSLEWGGPRTQYF
>TRBD2|TRBV6-5|12
CASSLAGETQYF
>TRBD2|TRBV24-1|15
CATSEAGANTGELFF
>-|TRBV11-2|14
CASSLEAGNQPQHF
>TRBD2|TRBV27|15
CASSLGTSGTDTQYF
>-|TRBV5-6|12
CASSLPAGPLHF
>-|TRBV3-1/TRBV3-2|19
CASSQIYPAEITSTDTQYF
>TRBD1|TRBV18|13
CASSLPGQGGYTF
>-|TRBV11-2|17
CASSLDSVRGFSYEQYF
>TRBD2|TRBV4-1|14
CASSQYGGTGELFF
>-|TRBV2|13
CASRYRVGEKLFF
>-|TRBV6-5|14
CASSSRLVSIEQYF
>-|TRBV18|13
CASSRAVQETQYF
>TRBD1|TRBV30|15
CAWSHRGGSNQPQHF
>-|TRBV14|15
CASSHSRDPRYGYTF
>TRBD1|TRBV28|15
CASSLTGQGTGEAFF
>-|TRBV19|12
CASRGQPSEAFF
>TRBD1|TRBV6-5|15
CASSWGTGFNQPQHF
>-|TRBV2|14
CASSVMTETGELFF
>TRBD1|TRBV12-5|13
CASGRGQGNGYTF
>TRBD1|TRBV27|16
CASSLGTGGGLRGYTF
>TRBD1|TRBV18|15
CASSPGGQGWNEQFF
>TRBD2|TRBV13|17
CASSLTTSGARRETQYF
>-|TRBV2|12
CATWGQDYEQYF
>-|TRBV29-1|14
CSVGAAGGGQPQHF
>TRBD1|TRBV10-3|13
CAIRDRMNTEAFF
>TRBD1|TRBV4-2|15
CASSQAGGRVDTQYF
>TRBD1|TRBV7-2|15
CASSPGQVLSYGYTF
>-|TRBV9|15
CASSVGPEKNEKLFF
>-|TRBV27|13
CASRLAYNEKLFF
>-|TRBV7-9|15
CASSPIRGGDQPQHF
>-|TRBV7-2|17
CASSLVALGGGNTEAFF
>-|TRBV12-3/TRBV12-4|13
CASSWGGNQPQHF
>TRBD2|TRBV7-2|12
CASSFSGVEQYF
>TRBD1|TRBV6-5|14
CASSPDRGPYEQYF
>-|TRBV2|15
CASTVEPEVYTEAFF
>-|TRBV4-1|15
CASSYTTPTNEKLFF
>TRBD2|TRBV5-1|14
CASSETSGGDTQYF